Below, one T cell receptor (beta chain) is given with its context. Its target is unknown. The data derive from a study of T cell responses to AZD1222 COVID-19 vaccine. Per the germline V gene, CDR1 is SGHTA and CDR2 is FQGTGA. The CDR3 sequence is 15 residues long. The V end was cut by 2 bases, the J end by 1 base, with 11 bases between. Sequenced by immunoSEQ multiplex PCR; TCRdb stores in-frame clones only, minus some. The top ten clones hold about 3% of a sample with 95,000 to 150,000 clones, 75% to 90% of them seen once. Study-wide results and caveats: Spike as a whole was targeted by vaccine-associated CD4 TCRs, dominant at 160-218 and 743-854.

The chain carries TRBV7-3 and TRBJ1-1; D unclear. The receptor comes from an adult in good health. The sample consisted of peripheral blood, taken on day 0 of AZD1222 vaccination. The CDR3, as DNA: TGTGCCAGCAGCTTAGGGCAGGCCCAGAACACTGAAGCTTTCTTT. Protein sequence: CASSLGQAQNTEAFF.